The entry that follows covers one TCR beta chain sequence. These data belong to a study of blood T cell repertoires in COVID-19. Study information: Samples representing acute and convalescent COVID-19 were sourced from the United States, Italy and Spain. T cells, B-cell-depleted T cells, or PBMCs supplied cDNA or gDNA.

As originally analysed: Nucleated cell number was recorded as an estimate derived from reference gene primer amplification. This table comes from immunoSEQ multiplex PCR, and its TCRdb copy is limited to in-frame clones, with some not included. V, J and clone size reflect that table, while D and trimming were determined from the DNA. The data show 90,000 to 100,000 clones, approximately 84% seen once. CDR3 length: 15 amino acids. V lost 5 bases, J lost 3 bases, and 8 bases stayed unmatched. CDR1 SGHTA and CDR2 FQGNSA come from the germline V gene. The chain carries TRBV7-2 and TRBJ1-2; 8 bases map to TRBD1. The sample was peripheral blood. This sequence originates from an elderly woman with acute or convalescent COVID-19. CDR3 coding DNA: TGTGCCAGCAGCCCGACACCAGGGGGCTACTATGGCTACACCTTC. This translates into CASSPTPGGYYGYTF.